This T cell receptor beta chain appears in the sequencing data of a study of CD8+ T cells in alopecia areata (dated by TCRdb to the late 2010s). Regarding the complete study: Treated patients were enrolled in an open-label pilot trial of oral tofacitinib at 5 to 10 mg twice daily for moderate-to-severe alopecia areata. Biopsies were taken from tofacitinib-treated patients at baseline and at 4 and 24 weeks of treatment, and a later scalp biopsy was taken in several of the tofacitinib-treated patients. Scalp clonality was compared among normal scalp (n=4), patchy alopecia areata scalp (n=8), and alopecia totalis/universalis scalp (n=8). In treated patients, disease severity was measured using the SALT score, which gives the percentage of scalp surface area affected. Patients received tofacitinib for 6 to 18 months and were then followed off drug for 6 months to check for delayed response and recurrence. Amplification of TCRbeta CDR3 regions was done by immunoSEQ multiplex PCR using 35 Vbeta forward primers and 13 Jbeta reverse primers. On the human side, TCRbeta sequencing was run on scalp tissue and on sorted CD4+ and CD8+ peripheral blood T cells from healthy controls and from alopecia areata patients with either patchy or totalis/universalis disease. RNA came from the PAXgene miRNA kit for fixed scalp, the miRNeasy kit for PBMCs, and the RNeasy kit for mouse skin. The study used high-throughput TCRbeta sequencing to examine T cell clonal expansion in alopecia areata, in both the C3H/HeJ mouse model and human patients. Beyond this particular receptor, the publication reports: Lesional scalp, especially in alopecia totalis/universalis, showed higher clonality and more expanded CD8+ clones than normal scalp, suggesting antigenic drive. Because the treated cohort was small and included a single nonresponder, larger studies are needed to assess links between baseline CD8+ expansion and response. Tofacitinib significantly lowered scalp clonality and the number of expanded CD8+ clones among the top 100 scalp clones. During tofacitinib treatment, many expanded lesional clones remained in scalp and blood, and this persistence may partly explain relapse after treatment is stopped. Unlike mouse skin, where gammadelta T cells dominate, normal human skin contains resident alphabeta T cells that get sequenced too, which complicates analysis of the scalp TCR repertoire. TCR sequences shared between patients were less clear than in mice, possibly partly because of HLA diversity in the patient population.

At the junction V is shortened by 5 bases and J by 4 bases; bases outside the gene matches: 2. The CDR3 numbers 13 residues from cysteine through phenylalanine. The sequence is cut down to CDR3 DNA, 39 bases in frame from base 1. The germline V gene supplies CDR1 SGHTA and CDR2 FQGTGA. This sample's time point label indicates: about 25 weeks on oral tofacitinib. Reading the label with the study, this specimen's treatment or condition is: oral pan-JAK inhibitor, 5-10 mg twice daily. From alopecia areata patients, peripheral blood was collected along with lesional scalp punch biopsies. After PBMCs were isolated by density centrifugation and stained for CD3, CD4 and CD8, a FACSAria was used to sort CD4+ and CD8+ T cells. Regarding this clone: Its antigen specificity is not known. Base qualities are not provided; no much larger clone lies one nucleotide away.

Library preparation employed the immunoSEQ multiplex PCR assay. For TCR sequencing, RNA was extracted from every sample and reverse transcribed into cDNA to serve as template. First-strand cDNA was synthesized using SuperScript III with a 2:1 mix of oligo-dT and random hexamers. A synthetic immune receptor repertoire was used to gauge amplification bias, and whatever bias remained was removed computationally. The authors' analysis ran thus. Raw reads were preprocessed for error removal, and CDR3 was defined according to IMGT conventions as running from the conserved cysteine to phenylalanine. Clonality was computed by normalizing Shannon entropy by log2 of the number of productive unique TCRs and subtracting the result from 1. Scalp TCRbeta sequences were cross-referenced with sorted blood CD4 and CD8 repertoires so that the CD4 or CD8 identity of scalp clones could be inferred. TCRdb mirrors the immuneACCESS table, restricted to in-frame sequences. Some clones are absent from its copies; in checked studies, under half trace to an unresolved V gene, and the reason for the others is unknown. From that table come the V and J calls and clone size; the DNA was used to work out D and trimming. The sample includes approximately 200,000 clones, with about three fifths observed a single time. The ten largest clones capture roughly 5% of the sample.

The chain is made from TRBV7-3 and TRBJ1-2, with 9 bases matching TRBD1. This clonotype was sampled from a human donor with alopecia areata. The sample consisted of CD4+ T cells sorted from blood, taken at week 24, from a patient treated with tofacitinib. The CDR3 region has the sequence CASSTGQGYGYTF. The base sequence is TGTGCCAGCAGCACGGGACAGGGCTATGGCTACACCTTC.